This entry is about one T cell receptor beta chain. Method: immunoSEQ multiplex PCR; TCRdb's copy keeps in-frame clones and lacks some. This sample has about 360,000 clones; 65% to 85% occur once, and the top ten carry just under 3%. This sample was taken from a study of blood T cell repertoires in COVID-19. The sequencing sample was made of peripheral blood. This TCR derives from a man aged 25 to 45 with active or convalescent COVID-19.

CDR3 in DNA: TGCGCCAGCAGCCAAGCCTTTGGGGGAGGCACTGAAGCTTTCTTT. Amino acid sequence: CASSQAFGGGTEAFF. This rearrangement joins TRBV4-3 to TRBJ1-1; tentatively, D is TRBD1 (5 bases). V was cut by 1 base and J by 4 bases, with 13 bases left in between. This CDR3 has 15 residues. Germline V gene sequence: CDR1 LGHNA, CDR2 YSLEER.